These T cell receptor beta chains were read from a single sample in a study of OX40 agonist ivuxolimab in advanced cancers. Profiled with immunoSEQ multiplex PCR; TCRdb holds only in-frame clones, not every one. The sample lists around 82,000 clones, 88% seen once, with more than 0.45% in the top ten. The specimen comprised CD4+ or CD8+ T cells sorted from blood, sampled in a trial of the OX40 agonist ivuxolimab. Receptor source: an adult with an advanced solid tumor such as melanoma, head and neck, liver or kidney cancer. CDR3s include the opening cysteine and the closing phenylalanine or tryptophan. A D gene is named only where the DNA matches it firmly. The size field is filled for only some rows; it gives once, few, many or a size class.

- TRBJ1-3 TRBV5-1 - TGCGCCAGCAGCTTCGTCTCAGGTGCAGGAAACACCATATATTTT CASSFVSGAGNTIYF
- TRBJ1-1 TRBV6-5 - TGTGCCAGCAGTCATCCGTTACAGGGAACTGAAGCTTTCTTT CASSHPLQGTEAFF
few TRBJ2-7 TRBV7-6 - TGTGCCAGCAGCGCGGTTGGAGAGCAGTACTTC CASSAVGEQYF
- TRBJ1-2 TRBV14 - TGTGCCAGCAGCCTCCCAAAGGCACAGGAGCTTAACTATGGCTACACCTTC CASSLPKAQELNYGYTF
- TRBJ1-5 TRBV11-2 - TGTGCCAGCAGCTTAGGGACTCAGGGGTATCAGCCCCAGCATTTT CASSLGTQGYQPQHF
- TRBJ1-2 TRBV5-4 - TGTGCCAGCAGCTTGTCCATCTCTAACTATGGCTACACCTTC CASSLSISNYGYTF
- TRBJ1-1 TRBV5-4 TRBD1 TGTGCCAGCAGCAACAGGGGGCGGTTGGACACTGAAGCTTTCTTT CASSNRGRLDTEAFF
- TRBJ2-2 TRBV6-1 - TGTGCCAGCAGCGCTTGGTCATTCGGGGAGCTGTTTTTT CASSAWSFGELFF
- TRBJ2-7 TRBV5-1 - TGCGCCAGCAGCTTGGAGGTATCCTACGAGCAGTACTTC CASSLEVSYEQYF
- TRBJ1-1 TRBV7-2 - TGTGCCAGCAGCCCTGGGGGTAATCCGAAAGCTTTCTTT CASSPGGNPKAFF
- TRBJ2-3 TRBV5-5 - TGTGCCAGCAGCTTAAAAGGACAGATACTGCAAGGAGCAGATACGCAGTATTTT CASSLKGQILQGADTQYF
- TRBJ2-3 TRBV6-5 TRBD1 TGTGCCAGCAGCCCCACAGGGGGTGATACGCAGTATTTT CASSPTGGDTQYF
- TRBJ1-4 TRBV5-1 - TGCGCCAGCAGCCCCACTTTTGGGCCGGCTAATGAAAAACTGTTTTTT CASSPTFGPANEKLFF
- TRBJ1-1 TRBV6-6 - TGTGCCAGCACCTTACTCGGGGTTAGGACTGAAGCTTTCTTT CASTLLGVRTEAFF
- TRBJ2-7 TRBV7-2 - TGTGCCAGCAGCTTAAGTGGCTACGAGCAGTACTTC CASSLSGYEQYF
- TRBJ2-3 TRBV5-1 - TGCGCCAGCAGCTTGGCGACGGGGGATACGCAGTATTTT CASSLATGDTQYF
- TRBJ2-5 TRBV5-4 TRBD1 TGTGCCAGCAGCCTATTGGGACAGAAAGAGACCCAGTACTTC CASSLLGQKETQYF
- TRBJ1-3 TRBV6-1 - TGTGCCAGCAGTGACAGGTTCTCTGGGAACACCATATATTTT CASSDRFSGNTIYF
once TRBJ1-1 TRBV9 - TGTGCCAGCAGCGTAGTTGGAGGGAACACTGAAGCTTTCTTT CASSVVGGNTEAFF
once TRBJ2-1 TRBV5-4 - TGTGCCAGCAGCTTGGGACTAGTGGAGCCTCATGAGCAGTTCTTC CASSLGLVEPHEQFF
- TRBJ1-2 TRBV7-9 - TGTGCCAGCAGCCTGATGCTGGGCCCTAACTATGGCTACACCTTC CASSLMLGPNYGYTF
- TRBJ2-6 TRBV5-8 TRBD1 TGTGCCAGCAGCTCGACTATCCAGGGGGCTGGGGCCAACGTCCTGACTTTC CASSSTIQGAGANVLTF
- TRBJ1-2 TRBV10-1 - TGCGCCAGCAGTGAAACAGGCCCCTATGGCTACACCTTC CASSETGPYGYTF
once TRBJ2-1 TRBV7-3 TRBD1 TGTGCCAGCAGTGAATTTCCGGGACAGTATGATGAGCAGTTCTTC CASSEFPGQYDEQFF
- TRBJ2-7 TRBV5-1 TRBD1 TGCGCCAGCAGCCGGACAGGGGACTCCTACGAGCAGTACTTC CASSRTGDSYEQYF
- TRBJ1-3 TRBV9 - TGTGCCAGCAGCGTAGCTCCCGCAGGTTTCTCTGGAAACACCATATATTTT CASSVAPAGFSGNTIYF
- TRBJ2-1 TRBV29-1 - TGCAGCGCCCTCAACCCAGGGCGCTCCTACAATGAGCAGTTCTTC CSALNPGRSYNEQFF
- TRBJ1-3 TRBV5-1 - TGCGCCAGCAGCTTGGAATCTGGAAACACCATATATTTT CASSLESGNTIYF
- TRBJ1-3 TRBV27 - TGTGCCAGCAGTCCGGGGACGGCTGGAAACACCATATATTTT CASSPGTAGNTIYF
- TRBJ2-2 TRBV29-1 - TGCAGCGACCTAACAGGGTATGACCCCGGGGAGCTGTTTTTT CSDLTGYDPGELFF
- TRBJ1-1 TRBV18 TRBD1 TGTGCCAGCTCAGGACAGGGCATGAACACTGAAGCTTTCTTT CASSGQGMNTEAFF
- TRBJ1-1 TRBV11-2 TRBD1 TGTGCCAGCAGCTCCCCCAAGACAGGGCCCACTGAAGCTTTCTTT CASSSPKTGPTEAFF
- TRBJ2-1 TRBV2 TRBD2 TGTGCCAGCATAAGCGGGGGGGCGTATGAGCAGTTCTTC CASISGGAYEQFF
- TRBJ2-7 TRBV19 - TGTGCCAGTAGTGGGCAGGGCTACGAGCAGTACTTC CASSGQGYEQYF
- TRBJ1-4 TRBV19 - TGTGCCAGTAGTTCCCCGGGGAATGAAAAACTGTTTTTT CASSSPGNEKLFF
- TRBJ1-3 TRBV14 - TGTGCCAGCAGCCAGGGGGAGGGGAACACCATATATTTT CASSQGEGNTIYF
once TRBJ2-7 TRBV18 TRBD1 TGTGCCAGCTCACCCACGACAGGGGGGTTCTACGAGCAGTACTTC CASSPTTGGFYEQYF
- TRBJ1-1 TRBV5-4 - TGTGCCAGCAGCTCCCTTAAGGGGGACTTTCCCACTGAAGCTTTCTTT CASSSLKGDFPTEAFF
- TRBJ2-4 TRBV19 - TGTGCCAGTTCAACCCGACAGGCGACAATAGCCAAAAACATTCAGTACTTC CASSTRQATIAKNIQYF
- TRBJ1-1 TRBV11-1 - TGTGCCAGCAGCCCGCGGGGGACATTGAACACTGAAGCTTTCTTT CASSPRGTLNTEAFF
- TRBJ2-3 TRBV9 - TGTGCCAGCAGCACAAACACAGATACGCAGTATTTT CASSTNTDTQYF
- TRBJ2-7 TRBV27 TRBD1 TGTGCCAGCAGATTATTTCGGGACAGAAACTACGAGCAGTACTTC CASRLFRDRNYEQYF
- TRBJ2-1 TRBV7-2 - TGTGCCAGCAGCTTAAACAGGGACAATGAGCAGTTCTTC CASSLNRDNEQFF
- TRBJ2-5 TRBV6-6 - TGTGCCAGCAGCTATCTGACAGGTCGAGAGACCCAGTACTTC CASSYLTGRETQYF
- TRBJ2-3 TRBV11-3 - TGTGCCAGCAGCCCACAGGGCGATCCGAATACGCAGTATTTT CASSPQGDPNTQYF
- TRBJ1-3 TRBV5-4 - TGTGCCAGCAGCTTGGGGGGAGGAACCTCTGGAAACACCATATATTTT CASSLGGGTSGNTIYF
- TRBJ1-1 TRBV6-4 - TGTGCCAGCAGCTTCGACGGGAACACTGAAGCTTTCTTT CASSFDGNTEAFF
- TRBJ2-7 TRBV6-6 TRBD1 TGTGCCAGCAGTTACTCCTGGACAGGGTTGAGGGAGCAGTACTTC CASSYSWTGLREQYF
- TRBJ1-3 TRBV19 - TGTGCCAGTAGTTCATTCGACAGGTCCGGAAACACCATATATTTT CASSSFDRSGNTIYF
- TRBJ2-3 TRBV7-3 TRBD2 TGTGCCAGCAGGTTAAGACTAGCGGGGGGCACAGATACGCAGTATTTT CASRLRLAGGTDTQYF
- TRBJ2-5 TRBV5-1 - TGCGCCAGCAGCTTGGTACCAGGTCAAGAGACCCAGTACTTC CASSLVPGQETQYF